A single sample gave rise to the 3 T cell receptor beta chains below, sequenced in a study of cytomegalovirus exposure and HLA in healthy donors listed by TCRdb under 2017. The method behind the library was the immunoSEQ multiplex PCR assay. For the multiplex PCR, a mixture combining 60 forward primers for TCR Vbeta segments and 13 reverse primers for TCR Jbeta segments was used. Here the immuneACCESS table is served through TCRdb, limited to in-frame sequences with V and J called. Missing clones are a known gap in these copies; in checked studies unresolved V genes cover under half, and the rest lacks a known reason. This sample comprises more than 150,000 clones, 82% of them detected only once. The ten largest account for 0.8% of the sample. The specimen sequenced was PBMCs. The receptors derive from a woman between 18 and 29 years old in good health and CMV-seronegative.

V is TRBV7-9 and J is TRBJ2-6; D perhaps matches TRBD2 (6 bases). Germline-derived CDR1 and CDR2 are SEHNR and FQNEAQ (reference sequence). Trimming stripped 1 base from V and 0 bases from J, with 13 bases between. The CDR3 covers 18 residues. The CDR3 sequence: CASSLGDLLYSGANVLTF. For the CDR3, the DNA is TGTGCCAGCAGCTTAGGGGACTTGTTATACTCTGGGGCCAACGTCCTGACTTTC.

The chain combines TRBV27 with TRBJ1-1; 7 bases line up with TRBD1. Unmatched junction bases numbered 4, after V lost 6 bases and J lost 0 bases. The germline gives CDR1 MNHEY, CDR2 SMNVEV (reference sequence). The CDR3 runs 14 residues. The CDR3 protein is CASSSDRMNTEAFF. CDR3 nucleotides: TGTGCCAGCAGCTCGGACAGGATGAACACTGAAGCTTTCTTT.

This chain connects TRBV7-2 to TRBJ2-1; TRBD2 aligns across 7 bases. V lost 2 bases and J lost 0; bases outside the gene matches: 4. From germline, CDR1 is SGHTA and CDR2 FQGNSA. The CDR3 is 16 amino acids. The CDR3 sequence is CASSLLGGSSYNEQFF. DNA of the CDR3: TGTGCCAGCAGCTTATTGGGCGGGAGCTCCTACAATGAGCAGTTCTTC.